One sample yielded the 15 T cell receptor beta chains listed below, sequenced in a study of regulatory T cells in long-lasting Graves disease. Time point described: newly diagnosed GD, antithyroid drugs for less than 3 months. Preparation of the TCR library used RNA extracted from PBMCs. CDR3 regions were amplified by Arm-PCR using iRepertoire HTBI primers to build TCR beta libraries. In TCRdb, the multiplex PCR reads were re-called with MiXCR into one record per CDR3 protein. The sample has approximately 470,000 distinct CDR3 sequences, about a sixth seen once. These data also featured in a second study, about T cells in Graves' hyperthyroidism and ophthalmopathy.

The specimen comprised peripheral blood mononuclear cells (PBMCs), sampled at new diagnosis, from a patient treated with antithyroid drugs. These receptors were obtained from a man between 40 and 49 years old with Graves disease.

This clonotype was seen a handful of times. This rearrangement joins TRBV19 to TRBJ2-7; tentative D call: TRBD1 (6 bases). The germline CDR1 and CDR2 sequences are LNHDA and SQIVND (reference sequence). V lost 6 bases, J lost 6 bases, and 21 bases lay in between. The CDR3 runs to 15 residues. CDR3 sequence (DNA): TGTGCCAGTAGGATGACCCGGACAGAGCCTGCCGAGCAGTACTTC. Its protein is CASRMTRTEPAEQYF.

This clonotype was detected many times. The chain is built from TRBV30 and TRBJ2-7, with a weak D call TRBD2 (5 bases). The CDR3 sequence is 15 residues long. Germline values: CDR1 GTSNPN, CDR2 SVGIG (reference sequence). Trimming pared 1 base from V and 0 bases from J, leaving 13 bases between. In DNA form, the CDR3 reads TGTGCCTGGAGTGCCCAATATGGGAGCTCCTACGAGCAGTACTTC. Translated, it gives CAWSAQYGSSYEQYF.

The CDR3 DNA reads TGTGCCAGCAGCCAAGAACGGGGACTAGCGGGAGTACCCCACGAGCAGTACTTC. Its translation: CASSQERGLAGVPHEQYF. J is TRBJ2-7 and V is TRBV3-1, with TRBD2 matching 14 bases. CDR3 size: 18 residues. The V and J ends lost 0 bases and 5 bases, in that order; junction bases with no gene match: 9. Per germline, CDR1 LGHDT and CDR2 YNNKEL (reference sequence).

This clonotype was seen a handful of times. Here the CDR3 reads CASSLASGRARDTQYF. CDR3 in DNA: TGCGCCAGCAGCTTGGCTAGCGGGAGGGCCAGGGATACGCAGTATTTT. This sequence joins TRBV5-1 and TRBJ2-3; TRBD2 agrees at 12 bases. This CDR3 spans 16 amino acids. With 0 bases clipped from V and 6 bases from J, the junction kept 5 bases outside the gene matches. The V gene's germline CDR1 is SGHRS and CDR2 YFSETQ.

This clonotype was picked up many times. V and J are TRBV18 and TRBJ2-1; D call uncertain. The CDR3 is made up of 15 amino acids. V was trimmed by 2 bases and J by 4 bases, leaving 12 bases between them. Germline CDR1 reads KGHSH; CDR2 reads LQKENI. The CDR3 region is CASSPTWIAYNEQFF. The CDR3 DNA is TGTGCCAGCTCACCAACTTGGATAGCTTACAATGAGCAGTTCTTC.

This clonotype was counted at least ten times. The chain combines TRBV20-1 with TRBJ2-2; D is unclear. The CDR3 extends over 15 amino acids. Trimming took 2 bases from V and 0 from J, leaving 10 bases between them. Germline assignment: CDR1 DFQATT and CDR2 SNEGSKA (reference sequence). CDR3 in DNA: TGCAGTGCTAGAATCGGCGCCGCGAACACCGGGGAGCTGTTTTTT. Its protein product is CSARIGAANTGELFF.

This clonotype showed up many times. The V gene is TRBV28, the J gene TRBJ2-1; 8 bases agree with TRBD1. The CDR3 loop spans 17 amino acids. Germline assignment: CDR1 MDHEN and CDR2 SYDVKM. J lost 1 base, V lost 6 bases, and 11 bases had no gene match. The chain's CDR3 is CASSSTRDRRSYNEQFF. The CDR3 DNA follows: TGTGCCAGCAGCTCAACCCGGGACAGGAGGTCCTACAATGAGCAGTTCTTC.

This clonotype was seen a few times. A much more abundant neighbour one base away suggests this may be a read error. V is TRBV20-1 and J is TRBJ2-7; 7 positions agree with TRBD2. This CDR3 region has 14 residues. Trimming removed 5 bases from V and 2 bases from J; junction bases left unmatched: 9. Germline values: CDR1 DFQATT, CDR2 SNEGSKA (reference sequence). This chain's CDR3 is CSAGITGGTYEQYF. In DNA form, the CDR3 reads TGCAGTGCTGGAATAACGGGAGGTACCTACGAGCAGTACTTC.

The sample holds a few counts of this clonotype. V is TRBV7-6 and J is TRBJ2-3, with 11 positions matching TRBD2. This CDR3 has 16 residues. V trimming: 1 base; J trimming: 5 bases; junction bases outside the gene matches: 5. Looked up from germline, CDR1 is SGHVS and CDR2 is FNYEAQ. The CDR3 bases are TGTGCCAGCAGCTTAGTTAAGCTAGCGGGAGGAGATACGCAGTATTTT. It is translated as CASSLVKLAGGDTQYF.

This chain joins TRBV6-5 and TRBJ2-5, with 13 bases aligning to TRBD2. Trimming took 2 bases from V and 3 from J; bases not matched to a gene: 3. Germline V gene sequence: CDR1 MNHEY, CDR2 SVGAGI. The CDR3 spans 16 residues. DNA of the CDR3: TGTGCCAGCAGTTACACGGGACTAGCGGGAAAAGAGACCCAGTACTTC. Translating gives CASSYTGLAGKETQYF.

The chain links TRBV20-1 to TRBJ1-6; possibly TRBD1 for D (5 bases). The CDR3 length is 16 residues. Germline V gene data show CDR1 as DFQATT and CDR2 as SNEGSKA (reference sequence). Trimming removed 0 bases from V and 9 bases from J, with 18 bases in between. This CDR3 is CSARDRNSGVGSPLHF. The CDR3 DNA reads as TGCAGTGCTAGAGATCGTAATTCGGGGGTTGGTTCACCCCTCCACTTT.

This clonotype has at least ten counts. One end of the junction varies from germline; a read error may be responsible. V is TRBV24-1 and J is TRBJ2-1; D assignment may be TRBD1 or TRBD2 (5 bases each). The CDR3 covers 13 residues. Per germline, CDR1 KGHDR and CDR2 SFDVKD. The CDR3, as DNA: TGTGCCACCAGTGAACGAACCGGGACGGGTCTATCGTTC. This sequence encodes CATSERTGTGLSF.

In its sample, this clonotype was seen many times. The rearrangement uses TRBV25-1 and TRBJ2-1; perhaps TRBD2 as D (5 bases). There are 15 residues in the CDR3. The V gene lost 2 bases and the J gene lost 3 bases, with 11 bases spanning the gap. Germline loops: CDR1 MGHDK, CDR2 SYGVNS. The CDR3 reads CASSERGIFYNEQFF. Here the CDR3 DNA reads TGTGCCAGCAGTGAACGAGGGATATTCTACAATGAGCAGTTCTTC. Variable domain in full (rest from reference TRBV25-1 and TRBJ2-1): EADIYQTPRYLVIGTGKKITLECSQTMGHDKMYWYQQDPGMELHLIHYSYGVNSTEKGDLSSESTVSRIRTEHFPLTLESARPSHTSQYLCASSERGIFYNEQFFGPGTRLTVL.

This clonotype was detected only a few times. The CDR3: CASSVPGQGLSGANVLTF. In DNA, the CDR3 is TGTGCCAGCAGCGTACCGGGACAGGGTCTCTCTGGGGCCAACGTCCTGACTTTC. The chain recombines TRBV7-6 with TRBJ2-6; TRBD1 agrees at 9 bases. The CDR3 sequence is 18 residues long. Germline V lookup: CDR1 SGHVS, CDR2 FNYEAQ. Trimming at V came to 5 bases and at J to 0 bases, leaving 8 bases not matched to a gene.

A few counts support this clonotype. The J gene is TRBJ1-4, the V gene TRBV28; perhaps TRBD1 as D (5 bases). The CDR3 length is 14 residues. Trimming removed 1 base at V and 4 bases at J, with 7 bases between. CDR1 and CDR2 from the germline V gene are MDHEN and SYDVKM. Here the CDR3 reads CASSLFGGNEKLFF. CDR3 bases: TGTGCCAGCAGTTTATTCGGGGGTAATGAAAAACTGTTTTTT.